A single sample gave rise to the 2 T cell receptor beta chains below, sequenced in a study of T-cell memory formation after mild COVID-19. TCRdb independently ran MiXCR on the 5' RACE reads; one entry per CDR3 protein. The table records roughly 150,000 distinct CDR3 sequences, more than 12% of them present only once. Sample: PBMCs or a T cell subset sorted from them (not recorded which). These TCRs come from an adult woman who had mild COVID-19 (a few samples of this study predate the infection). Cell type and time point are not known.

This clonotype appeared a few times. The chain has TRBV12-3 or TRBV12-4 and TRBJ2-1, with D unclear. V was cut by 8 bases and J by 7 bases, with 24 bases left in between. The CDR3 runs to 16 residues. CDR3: CASGRSELVPRNEQFF. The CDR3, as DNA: TGTGCCAGCGGACGGTCGGAATTAGTTCCGAGGAATGAGCAGTTCTTC.

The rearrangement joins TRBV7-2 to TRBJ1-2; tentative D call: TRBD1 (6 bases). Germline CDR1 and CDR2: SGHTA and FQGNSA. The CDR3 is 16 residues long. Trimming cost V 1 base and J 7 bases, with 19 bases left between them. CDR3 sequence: CASSLVVQGRGFGYTF. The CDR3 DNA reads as TGTGCCAGCAGCTTAGTGGTCCAGGGGCGAGGTTTTGGCTACACCTTC.